Sample share makes the clone carrying this TCR beta chain medium-sized (0.01 to 0.1%). Trimming took 4 bases from V and 2 from J; bases not matched to a gene: 7. Looked up from germline, CDR1 is MGHRA and CDR2 is YSYEKL. The CDR3 consists of 16 residues. This entry comes from a study of T cell changes during pregnancy in multiple sclerosis. The assay was immunoSEQ multiplex PCR, and TCRdb's table has in-frame clones only and misses some. Of 90,000 or so clones in the sample, more than 85% are singletons; the top ten hold approximately 0.97%. Sequencing was performed on peripheral blood, taken before pregnancy. This TCR was recovered from a female donor with multiple sclerosis, enrolled in a pregnancy study. The chain has TRBV4-1 and TRBJ2-5; the match to TRBD2 covers 10 bases. CDR3 bases: TGCGCCAGCAGCCCCCCTAGCGGGGGCGAACAAGAGACCCAGTACTTC. Amino acids: CASSPPSGGEQETQYF.